These 2 T cell receptor beta chains were all obtained from the same sample, sequenced in a study of OX40 agonist ivuxolimab in advanced cancers. The assay was immunoSEQ multiplex PCR, and TCRdb's table has in-frame clones only and misses some. The sample carries about 83,000 clones, 80% to 95% recorded once. Source: CD4+ or CD8+ T cells sorted from blood, taken in a trial of the OX40 agonist ivuxolimab. The source is an adult with an advanced solid tumor such as melanoma, head and neck, liver or kidney cancer.

The chain recombines TRBV7-2 with TRBJ2-3; 9 bases align to TRBD2. CDR3 length: 16 amino acids. CDR1 and CDR2 (germline): SGHTA, FQGNSA. The ends lost 1 base at V and 2 bases at J; junction bases unmatched: 4. The DNA for the CDR3 is TGTGCCAGCAGCTTAGGGGCTAGCGGGATCACAGATACGCAGTATTTT. It is translated as CASSLGASGITDTQYF.

The rearrangement links TRBV6-5 to TRBJ2-5, with no clear D. V was cut by 2 bases and J by 6 bases, with 4 bases left in between. Germline loops: CDR1 MNHEY, CDR2 SVGAGI. This CDR3 is built from 11 residues. Written as DNA, the CDR3 is TGTGCCAGCAGTTACGGGAAGACCCAGTACTTC. It codes for CASSYGKTQYF.